This entry features one TCR beta chain sequence. The V gene's germline CDR1 is SNHLY and CDR2 FYNNEI. The CDR3 runs 14 residues. V lost 1 base, J lost 13 bases, and 20 bases lay in between. These data originate in a study of shared clonotypes between healthy human individuals. Study summary: The plates for each donor numbered three CD4 naive, three CD4 memory, two CD8 naive and one CD8 memory.

Libraries were prepared by immunoSEQ multiplex PCR; TCRdb keeps only in-frame clonotypes and omits some of them. The repertoire includes roughly 700,000 clones, approximately 79% of them detected once, and over 1.5% sits in the top ten. The receptor comes from a woman aged 30 to 39 in good health. The source material was memory CD4+ T cells sorted from blood. Sample subset: CD45RA-negative fraction. The chain recombines TRBV2 with TRBJ2-7; D gene unclear. The CDR3 coding sequence is TGTGCCAGCAGTGAAGGCGCGGCCCCCTCAGTCAGATACTTC. Protein product: CASSEGAAPSVRYF.